This T cell receptor beta chain was recovered during a study of T cells in Graves' hyperthyroidism and ophthalmopathy. Duration under 3 months, a NOSPECS grade of at least 4, and a Clinical Activity Score of at least 3 characterized the ophthalmopathy patients. Exclusion of patients followed from uncontrolled infection, other autoimmune disease, pregnancy or lactation. Diagnoses rested on clinical symptoms, serum thyroxine and TRAb, thyroid ultrasound and orbital computed tomography. Fresh peripheral blood, 8 to 10 ml, was the source of the PBMCs. Using RNA transcripts as the source, TCR beta CDR3 regions were amplified. HTBI primers were employed in a first-round RT-PCR of the TCR CDR3. A single record per CDR3 protein comes from TCRdb applying MiXCR to the multiplex PCR reads. The sample contains a few hundred thousand distinct CDR3 sequences, about a sixth of which appear only once. This clonotype was recorded many times.

From germline, CDR1 is SGDLS and CDR2 YYNGEE. V shed 6 bases and J 5 bases; nucleotides not matched to a gene: 4. This CDR3 spans 14 amino acids. The clonotype comes from a woman in her thirties or forties with Graves' ophthalmopathy. V usage is TRBV9 and J usage is TRBJ2-2; 10 bases fit TRBD1. The sample was blood. As DNA, the CDR3 is TGTGCCAGCACCGGGACAGGGGATACCGGGGAGCTGTTTTTT. It specifies CASTGTGDTGELFF.